This TCR beta chain was sequenced for a study of T cells after yellow fever vaccination. At the level of the study: Low-cell-number fractions underwent preparation using SMART-Seq v4 Ultra Low Input. Overall study findings and caveats: Contamination of FACS-sorted repertoires by abundant clonotypes from the bulk population could occur.

UMIs were added to TCR cDNA along with a universal primer site when it was made by 5'RACE template switching. Via MiXCR, TCRdb re-called the 5' RACE reads, giving one row per CDR3 protein. This table has approximately 300,000 distinct CDR3 sequences, about 6.6% appearing once. This clonotype turned up a few times. Its antigen remains unknown. The starting material was PBMCs, obtained roughly seven weeks after the first yellow fever vaccination. This sequence originates from a man in his late teens or twenties who received the YFV17D yellow fever vaccine.

This CDR3 reads CATRELNMNTEAFF. The CDR3 DNA follows: TGTGCCACCAGGGAACTAAACATGAACACTGAAGCTTTCTTT. The chain links TRBV10-3 to TRBJ1-1; TRBD1 is a possible D gene (5 bases). The V gene's germline CDR1 is ENHRY and CDR2 SYGVKD. The CDR3 consists of 14 residues. The V end was cut by 10 bases, the J end by 0 bases, with 15 bases between.